A single sample gave rise to the 10 T cell receptor beta chains below, sequenced in a study of control samples from healthy donors and cancer patients (TCRdb year 2020). Libraries were built with the immunoSEQ multiplex PCR assay. TCRdb limited this immuneACCESS table to in-frame rearrangements with V and J called. A share of clones is missing; checked studies link under half to unresolved V genes, and the rest is unexplained. The sample has fewer than 100,000 clones on record, roughly 78% of them singletons. 1.5% to 2.5% of the sample is taken by the ten largest. Sequencing was carried out using blood. Receptors were obtained from a man in his sixties in good health.

The chain combines TRBV6-5 with TRBJ2-2; D may correspond to TRBD1 or TRBD2 (5 bases each). The V and J ends lost 2 bases and 8 bases respectively, with 12 bases between them. The CDR3 consists of 14 residues. The germline CDR1 and CDR2 sequences are MNHEY and SVGAGI. For the CDR3, the DNA is TGTGCCAGCAGTTACGGTGGGGGAGATGGGGAGCTGTTTTTT. It codes for CASSYGGGDGELFF.

The J gene is TRBJ1-2, the V gene TRBV2, with 8 bases aligning to TRBD1. This CDR3 has 12 amino acids. Germline assignment: CDR1 SNHLY and CDR2 FYNNEI. V trimming: 6 bases; J trimming: 6 bases; junction bases outside the gene matches: 3. CDR3 residues: CASREDRDGYTF. The CDR3 nucleotides read TGTGCCAGCAGGGAGGACAGGGATGGCTACACCTTC.

The V and J genes are TRBV6-6 and TRBJ2-3; D unresolved. The CDR3 length is 13 residues. The V end lost 10 bases, the J end lost 1 base, and 12 bases lay between the germline ends. Germline lookup yields CDR1 MNHNY and CDR2 SVGAGI (reference sequence). The CDR3 loop reads CAITLGGTDTQYF. CDR3 nucleotide sequence: TGTGCCATAACCCTTGGGGGCACAGATACGCAGTATTTT.

In this sample, this clone turned up a few times. The chain couples TRBV6-6 to TRBJ1-1, with TRBD1 as a possible D gene (6 bases). Germline CDR1 MNHNY, CDR2 SVGAGI (reference sequence). CDR3 size: 17 residues. The V gene lost 5 bases and the J gene lost 4 bases, with 23 bases spanning the gap. The CDR3 loop is CASSQRPPWQGSTEAFF. CDR3 nucleotides: TGTGCCAGCAGTCAACGACCCCCCTGGCAGGGGAGCACTGAAGCTTTCTTT.

The chain carries TRBV11-2 and TRBJ2-2; D gene ambiguous. The CDR3 has 14 amino acids. V was trimmed by 1 base and J by 5 bases, leaving 8 bases between them. Germline lookup yields CDR1 SGHAT and CDR2 FQNNGV. The CDR3 DNA reads TGTGCCAGCAGCTTAGTGGTCTATACCGGGGAGCTGTTTTTT. It yields the protein CASSLVVYTGELFF.

The gene calls are TRBV30 and TRBJ1-6, with TRBD1 as a possible D gene (5 bases). This CDR3 is built from 12 residues. Germline loops: CDR1 GTSNPN, CDR2 SVGIG (reference sequence). V lost 7 bases to trimming and J lost 11 bases, with 15 bases between them. The CDR3 sequence: CASMTDLAPLHF. The CDR3 DNA sequence: TGTGCCTCAATGACAGATTTGGCACCCCTCCACTTT.

This chain joins TRBV6-5 and TRBJ1-6; TRBD1 might be the D (5 bases). Trimming took 8 bases from V and 7 from J, leaving 15 bases between them. The CDR3 has 14 amino acids. The germline gives CDR1 MNHEY, CDR2 SVGAGI. CDR3 sequence: CASGRQQENSPLHF. The CDR3 DNA sequence: TGTGCCAGCGGACGCCAACAGGAGAATTCACCCCTCCACTTT.

V is TRBV5-1 and J is TRBJ2-2; no clear D. CDR3 length: 14 amino acids. The V end lost 4 bases, the J end lost 3 bases, and 10 bases lay between the germline ends. The germline CDR1 and CDR2 sequences are SGHRS and YFSETQ. CDR3 nucleotides: TGCGCCAGCAGCGGGGTCACAGACACCGGGGAGCTGTTTTTT. Translating gives CASSGVTDTGELFF.

The CDR3 DNA is TGTGCCAGCAGCCTACCAGGGGTCAATGAGCAGTTCTTC. This sequence encodes CASSLPGVNEQFF. The J gene is TRBJ2-1, the V gene TRBV12-3 or TRBV12-4; weak D call: TRBD1 (6 bases). Trimming took 6 bases from V and 6 from J, leaving 12 bases between them. The CDR3 covers 13 residues.

There are a few counts of this clone. The J gene is TRBJ2-7, the V gene TRBV5-4, with 8 bases aligning to TRBD2. This CDR3 comprises 13 residues. Germline V CDR1 and CDR2: SGHNT, YYREEE (reference sequence). V was clipped by 2 bases and J by 2 bases; unmatched bases: 0. The CDR3 here is CASSFSGTYEQYF. CDR3 coding DNA: TGTGCCAGCAGCTTTAGCGGGACCTACGAGCAGTACTTC. The full variable domain, with the rest looked up from reference TRBV5-4 and TRBJ2-7, is ETGVTQSPTHLIKTRGQQVTLRCSSQSGHNTVSWYQQALGQGPQFIFQYYREEENGRGNFPPRFSGLQFPNYSSELNVNALELDDSALYLCASSFSGTYEQYFGPGTRLTVT.